Listed below are T cell receptor beta chains from one sample, sequenced in a study of CD8 T cells in ankylosing spondylitis. Via MiXCR, TCRdb re-called the 5' RACE reads, giving one row per CDR3 protein. The sample has about 450,000 distinct CDR3 sequences; roughly 25% are singletons. The material sequenced was blood, either unsorted or a sorted T cell fraction (not recorded which). These receptors all stem from a male donor with ankylosing spondylitis. Each CDR3 is given with its conserved first and last residue. D genes are given only for firm matches. Expanded clones are given a class, and other clones once, few, many or no size at all.

D: TRBD1; V: TRBV7-2; J: TRBJ1-1; size: -; CDR3: CASSPTGGVVEAFF; DNA: TGTGCCAGCAGCCCGACAGGGGGCGTAGTAGAAGCTTTCTTT
D: TRBD1; V: TRBV19; J: TRBJ1-2; size: -; CDR3: CASNSGTGAFGYTF; DNA: TGTGCCAGTAATTCCGGGACAGGGGCTTTTGGCTACACCTTC
D: TRBD1; V: TRBV15; J: TRBJ1-3; size: -; CDR3: CATSPRTGSGNTIYF; DNA: TGTGCCACCAGCCCTAGGACAGGGTCTGGAAACACCATATATTTT
D: -; V: TRBV20-1; J: TRBJ2-1; size: -; CDR3: CSARSQVYYNEQFF; DNA: TGCAGTGCTAGGTCACAGGTCTACTACAATGAGCAGTTCTTC
D: TRBD2; V: TRBV7-2; J: TRBJ2-1; size: few; CDR3: CASSKEAGALNNEQFF; DNA: TGTGCCAGCAGTAAAGAAGCGGGGGCCCTTAACAATGAGCAGTTCTTC
D: TRBD2; V: TRBV7-7; J: TRBJ2-1; size: -; CDR3: CASSLFSGSSYNEQFF; DNA: TGTGCCAGCAGCTTGTTTAGCGGGAGCTCCTACAATGAGCAGTTCTTC
D: -; V: TRBV5-6; J: TRBJ1-1; size: -; CDR3: CASSPRQHNTEAFF; DNA: TGTGCCAGCAGCCCTAGACAACATAACACTGAAGCTTTCTTT
D: -; V: TRBV29-1; J: TRBJ2-3; size: many; CDR3: CSVVEFTDTQYF; DNA: TGCAGCGTTGTGGAGTTCACAGATACGCAGTATTTT
D: -; V: TRBV7-2; J: TRBJ2-3; size: -; CDR3: CATGGSTDTQYF; DNA: TGTGCTACCGGGGGAAGCACAGATACGCAGTATTTT
D: TRBD1; V: TRBV5-1; J: TRBJ1-2; size: -; CDR3: CASSSGTAMMGYTF; DNA: TGCGCCAGCAGCTCGGGGACAGCAATGATGGGCTACACCTTC
D: -; V: TRBV10-1; J: TRBJ2-2; size: -; CDR3: CASSEGVTSLTGELFF; DNA: TGCGCCAGCAGTGAGGGGGTGACATCCCTCACCGGGGAGCTGTTTTTT
D: TRBD2; V: TRBV6-5; J: TRBJ2-1; size: few; CDR3: CASSSLGDYGNEQFF; DNA: TGTGCCAGCAGTTCCCTAGGGGACTATGGTAATGAGCAGTTCTTC
D: TRBD2; V: TRBV7-2; J: TRBJ2-3; size: few; CDR3: CASSTGLAGATDTQYF; DNA: TGTGCCAGCAGCACAGGACTAGCGGGAGCCACAGATACGCAGTATTTT
D: -; V: TRBV24-1; J: TRBJ2-1; size: many; CDR3: CATSDSASVFDEQFF; DNA: TGTGCCACCAGTGATTCCGCTAGCGTCTTCGATGAGCAGTTCTTC
D: -; V: TRBV10-1; J: TRBJ2-3; size: -; CDR3: CASSERQSPDTQYF; DNA: TGCGCCAGCAGTGAGCGACAGTCACCAGATACGCAGTATTTT
D: TRBD1; V: TRBV12-3/TRBV12-4; J: TRBJ1-5; size: few; CDR3: CASSLQGVGNQPQHF; DNA: TGTGCCAGCAGTCTACAGGGGGTAGGAAATCAGCCCCAGCATTTT
D: -; V: TRBV7-7; J: TRBJ2-1; size: -; CDR3: CASSRLGSYNEQFF; DNA: TGTGCCAGCAGCCGACTGGGTTCCTACAATGAGCAGTTCTTC
D: -; V: TRBV3-1; J: TRBJ1-6; size: -; CDR3: CASSQVPFSSPLHF; DNA: TGTGCCAGCAGCCAAGTTCCCTTTAGTTCACCCCTCCACTTT
D: -; V: TRBV30; J: TRBJ1-1; size: -; CDR3: CAWSGGSLNTEAFF; DNA: TGTGCCTGGAGTGGGGGATCCCTGAACACTGAAGCTTTCTTT
D: TRBD1; V: TRBV7-2; J: TRBJ1-1; size: -; CDR3: CASSLLRGPLNTEAFF; DNA: TGTGCCAGCAGCCTCTTGAGGGGGCCACTTAACACTGAAGCTTTCTTT
D: TRBD1; V: TRBV2; J: TRBJ1-6; size: -; CDR3: CASSVEGGNSPLHF; DNA: TGTGCCAGCAGTGTAGAAGGGGGCAATTCACCCCTCCACTTT
D: -; V: TRBV20-1; J: TRBJ1-1; size: -; CDR3: CSARDNGRDGFF; DNA: TGCAGTGCTAGAGATAACGGGCGGGATGGCTTCTTT
D: -; V: TRBV18; J: TRBJ1-5; size: few; CDR3: CASSPGRGNQPQHF; DNA: TGTGCCAGCTCACCGGGGAGGGGCAATCAGCCCCAGCATTTT
D: -; V: TRBV5-1; J: TRBJ1-1; size: -; CDR3: CASSLGGGRTGAEAFF; DNA: TGCGCCAGCAGCTTGGGCGGGGGTCGAACTGGCGCTGAAGCTTTCTTT
D: -; V: TRBV5-1; J: TRBJ2-3; size: few; CDR3: CASRKGGGSTDTQYF; DNA: TGCGCCAGCAGAAAGGGCGGCGGGAGCACAGATACGCAGTATTTT
D: TRBD2; V: TRBV20-1; J: TRBJ2-7; size: few; CDR3: CSARLAGTSYEQYF; DNA: TGCAGTGCTAGATTAGCGGGAACTTCCTACGAGCAGTACTTC
D: TRBD1; V: TRBV9; J: TRBJ1-6; size: -; CDR3: CASSAGGTPLHF; DNA: TGTGCCAGCAGCGCAGGGGGAACACCCCTCCACTTT
D: TRBD2; V: TRBV10-2; J: TRBJ2-3; size: -; CDR3: CASRKASGRSDTQYF; DNA: TGCGCCAGCCGAAAAGCTAGCGGGAGATCAGATACGCAGTATTTT
D: TRBD1; V: TRBV20-1; J: TRBJ2-1; size: -; CDR3: CSARDLATGPEQFF; DNA: TGCAGTGCTAGAGATTTGGCGACAGGGCCTGAGCAGTTCTTC
D: -; V: TRBV3-1; J: TRBJ1-1; size: -; CDR3: CASSHGGVDTEAFF; DNA: TGTGCCAGCAGCCACGGAGGGGTCGACACTGAAGCTTTCTTT
D: -; V: TRBV6-5; J: TRBJ2-4; size: -; CDR3: CASSFLPTSPRRSIQYF; DNA: TGTGCCAGCAGTTTTCTACCGACCTCGCCGAGGCGGAGCATTCAGTACTTC
D: TRBD2; V: TRBV20-1; J: TRBJ2-1; size: -; CDR3: CSARDGLVTSGIEQFF; DNA: TGCAGTGCTAGAGATGGGCTGGTGACTAGCGGGATTGAGCAGTTCTTC
D: -; V: TRBV5-1; J: TRBJ1-4; size: -; CDR3: CASSLGVLGATNEKLFF; DNA: TGCGCCAGCAGCTTGGGGGTCTTGGGGGCAACTAATGAAAAACTGTTTTTT
D: TRBD2; V: TRBV18; J: TRBJ2-3; size: few; CDR3: CASSPPGLDTDTQYF; DNA: TGTGCCAGCTCACCACCGGGACTAGACACAGATACGCAGTATTTT
D: TRBD2; V: TRBV7-9; J: TRBJ2-4; size: -; CDR3: CASSLAGLAGNIQYF; DNA: TGTGCCAGCAGCTTAGCAGGTCTAGCGGGAAACATTCAGTACTTC
D: -; V: TRBV5-1; J: TRBJ2-1; size: -; CDR3: CASSLGGPVQDEQFF; DNA: TGCGCCAGCAGCTTGGGGGGACCAGTCCAGGATGAGCAGTTCTTC
D: -; V: TRBV25-1; J: TRBJ2-1; size: few; CDR3: CASSQRASYNEQFF; DNA: TGTGCCAGCAGTCAGCGGGCTTCCTACAATGAGCAGTTCTTC
D: TRBD2; V: TRBV7-9; J: TRBJ2-3; size: -; CDR3: CASSLASGRTTDTQYF; DNA: TGTGCCAGCAGCTTAGCTAGCGGGAGAACGACAGATACGCAGTATTTT
D: -; V: TRBV20-1; J: TRBJ1-5; size: -; CDR3: CSASIRGQPQHF; DNA: TGCAGTGCTAGTATCCGCGGTCAGCCCCAGCATTTT
D: -; V: TRBV7-9; J: TRBJ1-6; size: -; CDR3: CASSLHFSPLHF; DNA: TGTGCCAGCAGCCTCCATTTTTCACCCCTCCACTTT
D: TRBD2; V: TRBV4-2; J: TRBJ2-2; size: few; CDR3: CASSQKPAGGSGELFF; DNA: TGTGCCAGCAGCCAGAAACCGGCGGGAGGCTCCGGGGAGCTGTTTTTT
D: TRBD2; V: TRBV5-1; J: TRBJ2-1; size: -; CDR3: CASRGGTSDSYNEQFF; DNA: TGCGCCAGCAGGGGGGGGACTAGCGACTCCTACAATGAGCAGTTCTTC
D: -; V: TRBV6-5; J: TRBJ2-5; size: few; CDR3: CASSYTTSGRAGTQYF; DNA: TGTGCCAGCAGTTACACCACGTCGGGAAGGGCGGGGACCCAGTACTTC
D: -; V: TRBV6-5; J: TRBJ2-5; size: -; CDR3: CASSYLQGGRETQYF; DNA: TGTGCCAGCAGTTACCTACAGGGAGGGAGAGAGACCCAGTACTTC
D: -; V: TRBV5-5; J: TRBJ2-7; size: few; CDR3: CASSPPTGGYEQYF; DNA: TGTGCCAGCAGCCCACCAACCGGGGGCTACGAGCAGTACTTC
D: TRBD1; V: TRBV12-5; J: TRBJ1-5; size: -; CDR3: CASVPMGQPNQPQHF; DNA: TGTGCTAGTGTTCCGATGGGACAGCCGAATCAGCCCCAGCATTTT
D: -; V: TRBV6-1; J: TRBJ1-6; size: -; CDR3: CASSRGAQVYSPLHF; DNA: TGTGCCAGCAGCCGAGGGGCCCAAGTCTATTCACCCCTCCACTTT
D: TRBD1; V: TRBV30; J: TRBJ2-3; size: -; CDR3: CACIGQGAEDTQYF; DNA: TGTGCCTGTATCGGACAGGGGGCGGAAGATACGCAGTATTTT
D: -; V: TRBV20-1; J: TRBJ1-1; size: -; CDR3: CSAGFPAFF; DNA: TGCAGTGCGGGCTTCCCAGCTTTCTTT
D: -; V: TRBV20-1; J: TRBJ2-7; size: few; CDR3: CSARTRGMSYEQYF; DNA: TGCAGTGCTAGAACGAGGGGTATGTCCTACGAGCAGTACTTC